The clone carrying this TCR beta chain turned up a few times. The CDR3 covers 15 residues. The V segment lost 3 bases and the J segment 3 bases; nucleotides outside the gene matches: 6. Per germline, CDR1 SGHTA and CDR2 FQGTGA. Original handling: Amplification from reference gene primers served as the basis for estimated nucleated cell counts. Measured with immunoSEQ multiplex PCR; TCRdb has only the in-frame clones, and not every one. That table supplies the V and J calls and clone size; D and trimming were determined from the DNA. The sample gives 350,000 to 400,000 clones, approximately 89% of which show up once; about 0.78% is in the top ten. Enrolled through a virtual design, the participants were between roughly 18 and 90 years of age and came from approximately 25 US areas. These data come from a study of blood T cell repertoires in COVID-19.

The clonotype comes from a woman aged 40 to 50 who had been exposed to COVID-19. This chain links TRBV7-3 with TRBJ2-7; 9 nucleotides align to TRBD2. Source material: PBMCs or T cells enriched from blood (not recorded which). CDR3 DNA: TGTGCCAGCAGCTTTGCTAGCGGGGTTGGCTACGAGCAGTACTTC. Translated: CASSFASGVGYEQYF.